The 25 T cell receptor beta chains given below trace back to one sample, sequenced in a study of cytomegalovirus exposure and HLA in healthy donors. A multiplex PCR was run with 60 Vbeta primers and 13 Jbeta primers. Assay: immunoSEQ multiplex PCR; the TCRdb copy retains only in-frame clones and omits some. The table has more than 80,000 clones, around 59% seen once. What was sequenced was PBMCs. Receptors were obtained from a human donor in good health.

CDR3 residues: CATNIAGGQETQYF. The CDR3 nucleotides are TGTGCCACCAATATAGCGGGGGGCCAAGAGACCCAGTACTTC. The V call is TRBV7-9, the J call TRBJ2-5; 10 positions agree with TRBD2. The CDR3 consists of 14 residues. Germline V lookup: CDR1 SEHNR, CDR2 FQNEAQ (reference sequence). After removal of 10 bases from V and 1 base from J, the junction contained 6 bases not matched to a gene.

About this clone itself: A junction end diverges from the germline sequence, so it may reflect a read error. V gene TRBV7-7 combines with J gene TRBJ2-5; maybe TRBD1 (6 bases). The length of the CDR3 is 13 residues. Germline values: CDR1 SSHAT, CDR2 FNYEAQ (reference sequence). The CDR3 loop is CASSLDRKETQYF. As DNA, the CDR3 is TGTGCTAGCAGCTTGGACAGAAAAGAGACCCAGTACTTC.

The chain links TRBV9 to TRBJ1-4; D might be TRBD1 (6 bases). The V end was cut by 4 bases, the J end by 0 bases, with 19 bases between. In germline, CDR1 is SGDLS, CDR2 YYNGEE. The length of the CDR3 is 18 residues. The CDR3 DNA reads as TGTGCCAGCAGCCCCGAGTCCCACAGGGTCACAACTAATGAAAAACTGTTTTTT. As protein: CASSPESHRVTTNEKLFF.

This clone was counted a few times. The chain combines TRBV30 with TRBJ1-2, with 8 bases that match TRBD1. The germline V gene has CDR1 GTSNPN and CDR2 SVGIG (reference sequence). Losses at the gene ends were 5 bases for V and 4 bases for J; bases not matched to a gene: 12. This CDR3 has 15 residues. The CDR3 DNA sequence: TGTGCCTGGGGACGGGACAGGACCCCTAGCTATGGCTACACCTTC. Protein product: CAWGRDRTPSYGYTF.

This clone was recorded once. This chain's CDR3 is CASSPVAGGSYNEQFF. CDR3 nucleotides: TGTGCCAGCAGCCCTGTAGCGGGGGGCTCCTACAATGAGCAGTTCTTC. The V and J genes are TRBV11-3 and TRBJ2-1, with TRBD2 identical over 10 bases. J gave up 0 bases and V 5 bases, and 4 bases lay outside the gene matches. CDR1 is SGHNT, CDR2 YENEEA, per germline. The CDR3 sequence is 16 residues long.

CDR3 loop: CASSFPGSGGPNTGELFF. The CDR3 bases are TGTGCCAGCAGCTTCCCGGGGAGCGGGGGGCCGAACACCGGGGAGCTGTTTTTT. V usage is TRBV5-4 and J usage is TRBJ2-2; 9 positions agree with TRBD2. CDR1 SGHNT and CDR2 YYREEE come from the germline V gene (reference sequence). This CDR3 has 18 amino acids. Germline trimming cut 2 bases from V and 0 bases from J; bases unmatched to any gene: 8.

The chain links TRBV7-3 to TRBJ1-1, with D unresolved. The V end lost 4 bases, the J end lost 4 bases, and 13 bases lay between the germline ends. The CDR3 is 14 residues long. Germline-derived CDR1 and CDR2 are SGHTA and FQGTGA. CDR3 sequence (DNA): TGTGCCAGCAGCTACTTCGGTGGGAGCACTGAAGCTTTCTTT. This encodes CASSYFGGSTEAFF.

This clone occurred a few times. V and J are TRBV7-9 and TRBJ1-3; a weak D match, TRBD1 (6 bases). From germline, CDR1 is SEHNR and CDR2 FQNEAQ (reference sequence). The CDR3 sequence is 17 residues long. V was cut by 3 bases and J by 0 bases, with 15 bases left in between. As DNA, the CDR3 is TGTGCCAGCAGCTTCTTTGACAGGCTTTCCTCTGGAAACACCATATATTTT. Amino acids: CASSFFDRLSSGNTIYF.

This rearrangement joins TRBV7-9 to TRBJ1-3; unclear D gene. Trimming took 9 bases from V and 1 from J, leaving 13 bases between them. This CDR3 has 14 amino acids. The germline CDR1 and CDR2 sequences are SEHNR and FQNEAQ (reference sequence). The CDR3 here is CASSVEASGNTIYF. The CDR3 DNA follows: TGTGCCAGTAGCGTCGAGGCGTCTGGAAACACCATATATTTT. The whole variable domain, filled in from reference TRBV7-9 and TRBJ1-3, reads DTGVSQNPRHKITKRGQNVTFRCDPISEHNRLYWYRQTLGQGPEFLTYFQNEAQLEKSRLLSDRFSAERPKGSFSTLEIQRTEQGDSAMYLCASSVEASGNTIYFGEGSWLTVV.

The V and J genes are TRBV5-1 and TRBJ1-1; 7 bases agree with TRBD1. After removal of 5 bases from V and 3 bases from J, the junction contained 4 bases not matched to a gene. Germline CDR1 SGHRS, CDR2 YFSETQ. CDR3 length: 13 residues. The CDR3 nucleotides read TGCGCCAGCAGTAGCACAGGGGACACTGAAGCTTTCTTT. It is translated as CASSSTGDTEAFF.

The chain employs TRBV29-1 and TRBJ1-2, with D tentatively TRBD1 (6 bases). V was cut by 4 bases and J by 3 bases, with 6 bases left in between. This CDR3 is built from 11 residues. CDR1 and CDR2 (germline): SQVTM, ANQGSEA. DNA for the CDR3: TGCAGCGTTGGACAGGACTATGGCTACACCTTC. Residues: CSVGQDYGYTF.

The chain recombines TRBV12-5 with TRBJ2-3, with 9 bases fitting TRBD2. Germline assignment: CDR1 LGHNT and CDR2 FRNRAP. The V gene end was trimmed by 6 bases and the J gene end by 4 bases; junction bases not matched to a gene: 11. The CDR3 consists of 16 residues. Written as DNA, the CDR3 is TGTGCTAGTGGCACCCGCGGGGGGGCCGCCGCAGATACGCAGTATTTT. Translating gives CASGTRGGAAADTQYF. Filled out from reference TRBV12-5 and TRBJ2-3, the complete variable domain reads DARVTQTPRHKVTEMGQEVTMRCQPILGHNTVFWYRQTMMQGLELLAYFRNRAPLDDSGMPKDRFSAEMPDATLATLKIQPSEPRDSAVYFCASGTRGGAAADTQYFGPGTRLTVL.

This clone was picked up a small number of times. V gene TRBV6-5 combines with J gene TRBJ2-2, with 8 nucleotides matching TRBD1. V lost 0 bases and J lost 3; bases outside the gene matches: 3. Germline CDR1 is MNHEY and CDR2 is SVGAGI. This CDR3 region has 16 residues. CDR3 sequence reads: CASSYSTGEYTGELFF. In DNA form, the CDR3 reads TGTGCCAGCAGTTACTCGACAGGGGAATACACCGGGGAGCTGTTTTTT.

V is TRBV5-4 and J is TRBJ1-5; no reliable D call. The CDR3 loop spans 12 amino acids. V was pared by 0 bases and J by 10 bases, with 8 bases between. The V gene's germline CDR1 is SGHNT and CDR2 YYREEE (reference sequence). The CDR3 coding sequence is TGTGCCAGCAGCTTGGTCGAGGGACCCCAGCATTTT. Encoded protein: CASSLVEGPQHF. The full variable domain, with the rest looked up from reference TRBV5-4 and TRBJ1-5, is ETGVTQSPTHLIKTRGQQVTLRCSSQSGHNTVSWYQQALGQGPQFIFQYYREEENGRGNFPPRFSGLQFPNYSSELNVNALELDDSALYLCASSLVEGPQHFGDGTRLSIL.

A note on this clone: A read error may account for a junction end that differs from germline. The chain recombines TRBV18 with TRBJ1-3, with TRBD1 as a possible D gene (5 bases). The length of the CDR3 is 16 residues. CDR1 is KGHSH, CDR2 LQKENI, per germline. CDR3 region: CASSPNPGTEGNAIYF. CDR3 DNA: TGTGCCAGCTCACCTAACCCCGGGACTGAGGGAAACGCCATATATTTT.

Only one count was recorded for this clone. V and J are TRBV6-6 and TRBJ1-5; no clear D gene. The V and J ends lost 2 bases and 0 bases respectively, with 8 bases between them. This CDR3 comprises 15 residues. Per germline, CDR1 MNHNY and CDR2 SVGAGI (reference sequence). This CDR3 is CASSYDTYSNQPQHF. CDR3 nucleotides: TGTGCCAGCAGTTACGACACCTATAGCAATCAGCCCCAGCATTTT.

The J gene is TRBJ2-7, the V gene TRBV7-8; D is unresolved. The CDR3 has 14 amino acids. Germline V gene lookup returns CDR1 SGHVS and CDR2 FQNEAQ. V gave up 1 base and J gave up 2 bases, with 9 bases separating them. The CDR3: CASSLGPETYEQYF. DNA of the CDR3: TGTGCCAGCAGCTTAGGCCCCGAGACCTACGAGCAGTACTTC.

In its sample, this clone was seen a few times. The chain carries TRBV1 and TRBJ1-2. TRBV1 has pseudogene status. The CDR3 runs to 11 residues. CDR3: CTSGRGYGYTF. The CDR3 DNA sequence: TGCACCAGCGGCAGAGGCTATGGCTACACCTTC.

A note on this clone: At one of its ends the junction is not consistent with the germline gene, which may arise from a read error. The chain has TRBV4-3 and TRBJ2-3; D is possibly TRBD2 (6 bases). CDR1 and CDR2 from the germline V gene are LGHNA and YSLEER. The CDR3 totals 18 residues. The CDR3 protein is CASSPRQTRDFGTDTQYF. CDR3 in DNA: TGCGCCAGCAGCCCAAGACAGACCCGGGACTTTGGCACCGATACGCAGTATTTT.

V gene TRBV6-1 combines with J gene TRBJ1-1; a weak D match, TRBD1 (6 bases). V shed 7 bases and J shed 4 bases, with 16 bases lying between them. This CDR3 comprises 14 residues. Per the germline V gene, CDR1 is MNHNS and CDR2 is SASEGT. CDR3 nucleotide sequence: TGTGCCAGCACCAAGACAGGTACAGGCACTGAAGCTTTCTTT. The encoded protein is CASTKTGTGTEAFF.

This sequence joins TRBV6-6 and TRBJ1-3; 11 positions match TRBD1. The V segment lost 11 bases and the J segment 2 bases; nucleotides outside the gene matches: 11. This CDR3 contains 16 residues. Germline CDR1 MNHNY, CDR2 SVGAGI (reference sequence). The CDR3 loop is CAVRKWGQGAGNTIYF. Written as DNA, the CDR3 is TGTGCCGTACGCAAATGGGGACAGGGGGCTGGAAACACCATATATTTT.

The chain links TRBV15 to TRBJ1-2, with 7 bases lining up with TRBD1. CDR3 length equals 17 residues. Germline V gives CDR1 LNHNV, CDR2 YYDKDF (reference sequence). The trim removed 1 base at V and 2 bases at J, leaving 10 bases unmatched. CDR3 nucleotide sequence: TGTGCCACCAGCAGAGGGAAACAGGGGCAAGAGAACTATGGCTACACCTTC. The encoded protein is CATSRGKQGQENYGYTF.

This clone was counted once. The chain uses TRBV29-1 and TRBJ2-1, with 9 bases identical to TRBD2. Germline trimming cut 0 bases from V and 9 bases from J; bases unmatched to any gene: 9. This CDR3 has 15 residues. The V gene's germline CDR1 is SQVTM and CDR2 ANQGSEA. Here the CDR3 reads CSVEDLAGGPGEQFF. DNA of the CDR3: TGCAGCGTTGAAGACTTGGCGGGGGGGCCAGGTGAGCAGTTCTTC.

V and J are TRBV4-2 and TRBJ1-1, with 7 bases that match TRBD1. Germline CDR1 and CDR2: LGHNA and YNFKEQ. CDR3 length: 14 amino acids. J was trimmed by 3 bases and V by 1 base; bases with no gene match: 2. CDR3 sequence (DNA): TGTGCCAGCAGCCAAGGGCAGGGGGACACTGAAGCTTTCTTT. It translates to CASSQGQGDTEAFF.

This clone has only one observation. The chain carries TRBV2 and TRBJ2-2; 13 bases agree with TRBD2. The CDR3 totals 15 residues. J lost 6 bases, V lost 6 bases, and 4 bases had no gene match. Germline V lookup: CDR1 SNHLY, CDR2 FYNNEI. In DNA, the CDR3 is TGTGCCAGCAGAGGGACTAGCGGGGATGCCGGGGAGCTGTTTTTT. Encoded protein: CASRGTSGDAGELFF.